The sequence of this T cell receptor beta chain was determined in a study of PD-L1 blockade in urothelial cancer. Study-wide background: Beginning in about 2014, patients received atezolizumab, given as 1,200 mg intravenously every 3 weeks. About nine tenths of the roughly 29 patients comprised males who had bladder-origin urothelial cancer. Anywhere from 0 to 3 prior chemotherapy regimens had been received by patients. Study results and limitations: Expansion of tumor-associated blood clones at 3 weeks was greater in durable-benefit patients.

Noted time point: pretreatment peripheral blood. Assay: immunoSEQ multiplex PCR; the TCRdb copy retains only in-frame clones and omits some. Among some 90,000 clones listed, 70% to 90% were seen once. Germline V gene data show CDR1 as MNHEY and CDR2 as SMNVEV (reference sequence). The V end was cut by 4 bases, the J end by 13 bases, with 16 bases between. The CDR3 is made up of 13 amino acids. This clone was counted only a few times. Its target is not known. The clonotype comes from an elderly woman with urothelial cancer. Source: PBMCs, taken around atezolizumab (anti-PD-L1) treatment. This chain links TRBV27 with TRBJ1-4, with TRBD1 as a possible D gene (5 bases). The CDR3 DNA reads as TGTGCCAGCAGTTCCTCCGTCCAGGGAATACTGTTTTTT. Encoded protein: CASSSSVQGILFF.